The 24 T cell receptor beta chains reported below all come from one sample, sequenced in a study of T cell repertoires and HLA-DP antigens. Sequencing used immunoSEQ multiplex PCR; TCRdb keeps in-frame clones, though not all of them. The sample comprises about 73,000 clones, about 80% of which are singletons, and about 1.4% rests with the top ten. No antigen is known for these receptors. Sequenced: CD4+ T cells from PBMCs. These receptors were collected from a man aged 60-69 years in good health and CMV-seronegative.

The rearrangement joins TRBV6-5 to TRBJ2-1; D remains unclear. CDR1 and CDR2 from the germline V gene are MNHEY and SVGAGI. This CDR3 is 11 amino acids long. V lost 7 bases and J lost 6, with 7 bases in between. Written as DNA, the CDR3 is TGTGCCAGCACCACTTTCAATGAGCAGTTCTTC. It codes for CASTTFNEQFF.

J is TRBJ1-5 and V is TRBV29-1; D is unresolved. Germline V gives CDR1 SQVTM, CDR2 ANQGSEA. The CDR3 spans 12 residues. The V and J ends lost 4 bases and 7 bases respectively, with 11 bases between them. The CDR3 DNA is TGCAGCGTTGGGTCAGGAGAACAGCCCCAGCATTTT. Translation gives CSVGSGEQPQHF.

The chain uses TRBV19 and TRBJ1-2, with unresolved D. V shed 4 bases and J shed 0 bases, with 9 bases lying between them. The CDR3 extends over 14 amino acids. CDR1 and CDR2 from the germline V gene are LNHDA and SQIVND (reference sequence). The CDR3 sequence is CASSKGGANYGYTF. In nucleotides, the CDR3 is TGTGCCAGTAGTAAAGGCGGAGCTAACTATGGCTACACCTTC.

This clone showed up just once. The chain combines TRBV18 with TRBJ2-5, with 7 bases identical to TRBD1. V gave up 4 bases and J gave up 1 base; unmatched junction bases: 9. Germline CDR1 reads KGHSH; CDR2 reads LQKENI. This CDR3 has 16 residues. CDR3 DNA: TGTGCCAGCTCACGCCGACAGGGCTTGGGCCAAGAGACCCAGTACTTC. Protein sequence: CASSRRQGLGQETQYF.

The sample holds one count of this clone. The chain is built from TRBV11-2 and TRBJ2-2; D might be TRBD2 (5 bases). Germline CDR1 is SGHAT and CDR2 is FQNNGV. This CDR3 comprises 13 residues. V lost 1 base to trimming and J lost 8 bases, with 8 bases between them. The CDR3 DNA reads TGTGCCAGCAGCTTAGTTCCGGGAGGGGAGCTGTTTTTT. It translates to CASSLVPGGELFF.

This clone appeared a few times. The V gene is TRBV28, the J gene TRBJ1-6; D uncertain. Trimming cost V 6 bases and J 0 bases, with 9 bases left between them. Germline CDR1 and CDR2: MDHEN and SYDVKM. The CDR3 totals 15 residues. The CDR3 here is CASSLRSSYNSPLHF. CDR3 in DNA: TGTGCCAGCAGCCTCAGGAGCTCCTATAATTCACCCCTCCACTTT.

The chain links TRBV7-2 to TRBJ1-4; TRBD1 matches at 7 bases. Germline V lookup: CDR1 SGHTA, CDR2 FQGNSA. The ends lost 1 base at V and 6 bases at J; junction bases unmatched: 5. The CDR3 totals 15 residues. CDR3 in amino acids: CASSLGGGEDEKLFF. The DNA for the CDR3 is TGTGCCAGCAGCTTAGGAGGGGGCGAAGATGAAAAACTGTTTTTT. Full variable domain (missing parts from reference TRBV7-2 and TRBJ1-4): GAGVSQSPSNKVTEKGKDVELRCDPISGHTALYWYRQSLGQGLEFLIYFQGNSAPDKSGLPSDRFSAERTGGSVSTLTIQRTQQEDSAVYLCASSLGGGEDEKLFFGSGTQLSVL.

As concerns this clone: Different DNA sequences within this sample yield the same CDR3. V and J are TRBV11-2 and TRBJ1-5; D is unresolved. Trimming took 3 bases from V and 0 from J, leaving 6 bases between them. Germline CDR1 is SGHAT and CDR2 is FQNNGV. This CDR3 spans 14 amino acids. This chain's CDR3 is CASSLGNSNQPQHF. The DNA of the CDR3 is TGTGCCAGCAGCTTGGGGAATAGCAATCAGCCCCAGCATTTT.

This sequence joins TRBV5-4 and TRBJ2-5; maybe TRBD1 (6 bases). In germline, CDR1 is SGHNT, CDR2 YYREEE (reference sequence). CDR3 length: 15 residues. V was cut by 2 bases and J by 4 bases, with 15 bases left in between. This CDR3 is CASSFQGTGVETQYF. CDR3 nucleotides: TGTGCCAGCAGCTTCCAGGGGACGGGCGTAGAGACCCAGTACTTC.

The chain joins TRBV11-2 to TRBJ2-3, with D maybe TRBD2 (6 bases). Deletions cut 1 base from V and 2 bases from J, with 7 bases between. The CDR3 contains 14 residues. Germline V CDR1 and CDR2: SGHAT, FQNNGV. The CDR3 protein is CASSLGGVTDTQYF. CDR3 coding DNA: TGTGCCAGCAGCTTAGGCGGGGTCACAGATACGCAGTATTTT.

This chain joins TRBV7-2 and TRBJ1-3; D call uncertain. The CDR3 covers 12 residues. Deletions cut 5 bases from V and 1 base from J, with 3 bases between. CDR1 SGHTA and CDR2 FQGNSA come from the germline V gene. CDR3 coding DNA: TGTGCCAGCAGCCTTTCTGGAAACACCATATATTTT. Its translation: CASSLSGNTIYF.

The chain is built from TRBV27 and TRBJ1-1; perhaps TRBD1 as D (5 bases). Trimming removed 8 bases from V and 5 bases from J, with 15 bases in between. The CDR3 has 13 residues. CDR1 and CDR2 from the germline V gene are MNHEY and SMNVEV (reference sequence). Here the CDR3 reads CASFPSGGTEAFF. CDR3 DNA sequence: TGTGCCAGCTTCCCCAGCGGGGGGACTGAAGCTTTCTTT.

The chain recombines TRBV4-1 with TRBJ1-1, with no clear D. CDR1 is MGHRA and CDR2 is YSYEKL in the germline V gene. The CDR3 covers 14 residues. V was shortened by 6 bases and J by 2 bases, with 13 bases between the two germline ends. The DNA for the CDR3 is TGCGCCAGCAGGGGATGGGTAAAAAACACTGAAGCTTTCTTT. Translated: CASRGWVKNTEAFF.

V usage is TRBV6-1 and J usage is TRBJ2-3; the match to TRBD2 covers 8 bases. V shed 10 bases, J shed 10 bases, and the junction held 10 bases outside the gene matches. CDR3 length equals 12 residues. CDR1 and CDR2 from the germline V gene are MNHNS and SASEGT. The CDR3, as DNA: TGTGCCACCGACTGGACTAGCACCGCGCAGTATTTT. It specifies CATDWTSTAQYF.

The CDR3 DNA reads TGTGCCAGCAACCTACAGGGGTCCAACTATGGCTACACCTTC. Protein product: CASNLQGSNYGYTF. This rearrangement joins TRBV6-5 to TRBJ1-2, with 7 bases lining up with TRBD1. The V gene end was trimmed by 7 bases and the J gene end by 2 bases; junction bases not matched to a gene: 7. This CDR3 contains 14 residues. Per germline, CDR1 MNHEY and CDR2 SVGAGI.

This rearrangement joins TRBV19 to TRBJ1-6; no clear D. In germline, CDR1 is LNHDA, CDR2 SQIVND (reference sequence). The CDR3 is 13 residues long. V was shortened by 6 bases and J by 0 bases, with 3 bases between the two germline ends. For the CDR3, the DNA is TGTGCCAGTAGAATCTCCTATAATTCACCCCTCCACTTT. Protein: CASRISYNSPLHF.

The V gene is TRBV15, the J gene TRBJ2-1; D not resolved. Trimming took off 5 bases at V and 12 bases at J, with 14 bases between the two ends. CDR1 and CDR2 from the germline V gene are LNHNV and YYDKDF (reference sequence). CDR3 length equals 12 residues. CDR3 region: CATSVVRGSQFF. CDR3 DNA sequence: TGTGCCACCAGCGTAGTGAGAGGCTCGCAGTTCTTC.

This rearrangement joins TRBV7-2 to TRBJ2-3; TRBD2 matches at 8 bases. Germline V lookup: CDR1 SGHTA, CDR2 FQGNSA. This CDR3 comprises 16 residues. J lost 8 bases, V lost 1 base, and 11 bases had no gene match. CDR3 nucleotide sequence: TGTGCCAGCAGCTTAGAGCGGGAGATAAAGTCAGTTACGCAGTATTTT. This encodes CASSLEREIKSVTQYF. The full variable domain, in which reference TRBV7-2 and TRBJ2-3 provide the parts outside the CDR3, is GAGVSQSPSNKVTEKGKDVELRCDPISGHTALYWYRQSLGQGLEFLIYFQGNSAPDKSGLPSDRFSAERTGGSVSTLTIQRTQQEDSAVYLCASSLEREIKSVTQYFGPGTRLTVL.

This clone appeared once. The rearrangement links TRBV7-8 to TRBJ2-1; D is undetermined. The V end was cut by 5 bases, the J end by 10 bases, with 12 bases between. The CDR3 contains 12 residues. Germline lookup yields CDR1 SGHVS and CDR2 FQNEAQ. The CDR3 spells CASSPLVGEQFF. The CDR3 bases are TGTGCCAGCAGCCCGCTGGTGGGGGAGCAGTTCTTC.

The gene calls are TRBV25-1 and TRBJ2-1, with unresolved D. CDR3 length: 12 amino acids. In germline, CDR1 is MGHDK, CDR2 SYGVNS. Trimming stripped 0 bases from V and 9 bases from J, with 6 bases between. The CDR3 region is CASSEYGPEQFF. CDR3 coding DNA: TGTGCCAGCAGTGAATACGGGCCTGAGCAGTTCTTC.

The table lists this clone with a count of one. The chain is built from TRBV5-1 and TRBJ2-6, with D possibly being TRBD1 (5 bases). CDR3 length equals 15 residues. Per the germline V gene, CDR1 is SGHRS and CDR2 is YFSETQ. Trimming stripped 2 bases from V and 2 bases from J, with 8 bases between. The DNA of the CDR3 is TGCGCCAGCAGCTTAGGGGCAGCTGGGGCCAACGTCCTGACTTTC. Encoded protein: CASSLGAAGANVLTF. Together with reference TRBV5-1 and TRBJ2-6, the CDR3 gives the full variable domain: KAGVTQTPRYLIKTRGQQVTLSCSPISGHRSVSWYQQTPGQGLQFLFEYFSETQRNKGNFPGRFSGRQFSNSRSEMNVSTLELGDSALYLCASSLGAAGANVLTFGAGSRLTVL.

The chain employs TRBV9 and TRBJ2-3; 11 bases are shared with TRBD1. Unmatched junction bases numbered 9, after V lost 3 bases and J lost 9 bases. The CDR3 runs to 15 residues. Germline V gene data show CDR1 as SGDLS and CDR2 as YYNGEE. CDR3 sequence: CASSAGTGGLGTQYF. The CDR3 region has the DNA TGTGCCAGCAGCGCCGGGACAGGGGGGTTGGGGACGCAGTATTTT.

The gene calls are TRBV10-2 and TRBJ1-3; D call uncertain. This CDR3 contains 16 residues. Germline V gene lookup returns CDR1 WSHSY and CDR2 SAAADI. Trimming pared 6 bases from V and 4 bases from J, leaving 19 bases between. The CDR3 DNA reads as TGCGCCAGCAGAGACCCTGCGACTATAACAGGAAACACCATATATTTT. Translating gives CASRDPATITGNTIYF.

The chain couples TRBV14 to TRBJ1-3; D remains ambiguous. Trimming cost V 0 bases and J 2 bases, with 11 bases left between them. Germline V gene lookup returns CDR1 SGHDN and CDR2 FVKESK. This CDR3 is built from 16 residues. CDR3 protein: CASSQDPGWTGNTIYF. For the CDR3, the DNA is TGTGCCAGCAGCCAAGATCCGGGGTGGACTGGAAACACCATATATTTT.